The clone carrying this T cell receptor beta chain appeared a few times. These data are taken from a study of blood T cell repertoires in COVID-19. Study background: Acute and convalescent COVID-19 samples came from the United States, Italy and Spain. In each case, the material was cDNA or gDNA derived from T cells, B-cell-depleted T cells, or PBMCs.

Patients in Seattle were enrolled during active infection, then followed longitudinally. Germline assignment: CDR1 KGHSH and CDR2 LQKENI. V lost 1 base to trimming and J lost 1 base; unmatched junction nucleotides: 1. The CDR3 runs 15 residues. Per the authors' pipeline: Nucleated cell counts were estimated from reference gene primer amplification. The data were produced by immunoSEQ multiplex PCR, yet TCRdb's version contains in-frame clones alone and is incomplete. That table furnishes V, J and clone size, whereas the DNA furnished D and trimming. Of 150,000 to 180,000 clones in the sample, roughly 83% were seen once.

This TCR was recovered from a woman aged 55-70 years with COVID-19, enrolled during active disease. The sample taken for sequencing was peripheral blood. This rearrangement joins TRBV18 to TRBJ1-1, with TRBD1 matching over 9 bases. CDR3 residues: CASSPQGQGNTEAFF. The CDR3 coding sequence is TGTGCCAGCTCACCACAGGGACAGGGGAACACTGAAGCTTTCTTT. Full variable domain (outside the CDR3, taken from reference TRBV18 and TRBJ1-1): NAGVMQNPRHLVRRRGQEARLRCSPMKGHSHVYWYRQLPEEGLKFMVYLQKENIIDESGMPKERFSAEFPKEGPSILRIQQVVRGDSAAYFCASSPQGQGNTEAFFGQGTRLTVV.